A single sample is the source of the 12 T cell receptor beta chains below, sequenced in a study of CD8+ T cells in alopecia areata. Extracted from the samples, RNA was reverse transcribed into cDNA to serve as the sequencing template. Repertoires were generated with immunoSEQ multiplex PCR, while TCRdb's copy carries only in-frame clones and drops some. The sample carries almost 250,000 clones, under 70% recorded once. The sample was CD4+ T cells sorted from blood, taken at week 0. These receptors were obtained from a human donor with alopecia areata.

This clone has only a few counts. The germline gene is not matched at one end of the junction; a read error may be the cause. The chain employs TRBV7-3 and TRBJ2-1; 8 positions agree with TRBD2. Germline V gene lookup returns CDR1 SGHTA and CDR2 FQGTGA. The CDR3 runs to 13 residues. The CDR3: CASSPWVAGPLVF. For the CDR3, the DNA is TGTGCCAGCAGCCCCTGGGTAGCGGGACCCCTGGTCTTC. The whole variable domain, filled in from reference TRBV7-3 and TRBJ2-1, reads GAGVSQTPSNKVTEKGKYVELRCDPISGHTALYWYRQSLGQGPEFLIYFQGTGAADDSGLPNDRFFAVRPEGSVSTLKIQRTERGDSAVYLCASSPWVAGPLVFGPGTRLTVL.

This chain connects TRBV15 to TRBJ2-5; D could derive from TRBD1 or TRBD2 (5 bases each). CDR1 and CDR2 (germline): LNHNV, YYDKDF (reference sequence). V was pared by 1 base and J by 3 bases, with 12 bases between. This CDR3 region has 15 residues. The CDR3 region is CATSRVTGTKETQYF. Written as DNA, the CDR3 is TGTGCCACCAGCAGAGTTACGGGGACGAAAGAGACCCAGTACTTC. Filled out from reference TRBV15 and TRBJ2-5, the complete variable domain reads DAMVIQNPRYQVTQFGKPVTLSCSQTLNHNVMYWYQQKSSQAPKLLFHYYDKDFNNEADTPDNFQSRRPNTSFCFLDIRSPGLGDTAMYLCATSRVTGTKETQYFGPGTRLLVL.

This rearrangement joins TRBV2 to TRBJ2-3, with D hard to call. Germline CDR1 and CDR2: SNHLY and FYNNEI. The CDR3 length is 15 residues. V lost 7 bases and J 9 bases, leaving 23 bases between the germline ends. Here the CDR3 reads CASTPPHKGPKTQYF. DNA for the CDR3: TGTGCCAGCACCCCTCCCCACAAGGGCCCTAAAACGCAGTATTTT.

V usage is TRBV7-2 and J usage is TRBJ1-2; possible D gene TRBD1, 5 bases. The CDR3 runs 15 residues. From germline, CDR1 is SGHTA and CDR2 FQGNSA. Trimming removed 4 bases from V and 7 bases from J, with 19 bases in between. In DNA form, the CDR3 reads TGTGCCAGCAGCTCACCCCGAAGGCAGGGTGGTGGCTACACCTTC. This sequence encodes CASSSPRRQGGGYTF.

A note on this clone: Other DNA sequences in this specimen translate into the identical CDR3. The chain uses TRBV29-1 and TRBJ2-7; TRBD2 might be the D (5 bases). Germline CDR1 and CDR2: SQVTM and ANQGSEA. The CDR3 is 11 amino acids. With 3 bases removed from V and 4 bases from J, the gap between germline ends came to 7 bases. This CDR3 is CSVDRGYEQYF. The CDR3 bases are TGCAGCGTTGACCGAGGGTACGAGCAGTACTTC.

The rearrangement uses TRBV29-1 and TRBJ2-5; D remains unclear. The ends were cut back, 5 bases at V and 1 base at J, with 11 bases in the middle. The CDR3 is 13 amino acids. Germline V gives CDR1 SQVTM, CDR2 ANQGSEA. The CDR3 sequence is CSVLLRSQETQYF. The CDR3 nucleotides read TGCAGCGTTCTTTTACGCAGCCAAGAGACCCAGTACTTC.

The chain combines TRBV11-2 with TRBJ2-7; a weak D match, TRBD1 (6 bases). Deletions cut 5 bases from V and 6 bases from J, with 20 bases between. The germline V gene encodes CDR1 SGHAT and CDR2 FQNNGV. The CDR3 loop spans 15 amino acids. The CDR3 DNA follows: TGTGCCAGCAGCCCCCTCACAGGGACCCCCCTCGAGCAGTACTTC. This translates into CASSPLTGTPLEQYF.

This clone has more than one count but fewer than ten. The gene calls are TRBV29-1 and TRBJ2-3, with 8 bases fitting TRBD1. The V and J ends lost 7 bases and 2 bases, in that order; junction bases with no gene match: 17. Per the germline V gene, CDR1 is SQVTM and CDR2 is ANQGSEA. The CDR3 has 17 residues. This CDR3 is CSALPRVTGVITDTQYF. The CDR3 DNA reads TGCAGCGCCCTGCCCCGCGTGACAGGGGTCATCACAGATACGCAGTATTTT.

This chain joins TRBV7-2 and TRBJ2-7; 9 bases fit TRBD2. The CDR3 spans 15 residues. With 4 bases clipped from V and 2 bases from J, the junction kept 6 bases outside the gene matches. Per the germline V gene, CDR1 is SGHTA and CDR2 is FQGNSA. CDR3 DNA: TGTGCCAGCAGCTCCTCTAGCGGGGAAGCCTACGAGCAGTACTTC. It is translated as CASSSSSGEAYEQYF. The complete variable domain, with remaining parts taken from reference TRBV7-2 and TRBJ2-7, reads GAGVSQSPSNKVTEKGKDVELRCDPISGHTALYWYRQSLGQGLEFLIYFQGNSAPDKSGLPSDRFSAERTGGSVSTLTIQRTQQEDSAVYLCASSSSSGEAYEQYFGPGTRLTVT.

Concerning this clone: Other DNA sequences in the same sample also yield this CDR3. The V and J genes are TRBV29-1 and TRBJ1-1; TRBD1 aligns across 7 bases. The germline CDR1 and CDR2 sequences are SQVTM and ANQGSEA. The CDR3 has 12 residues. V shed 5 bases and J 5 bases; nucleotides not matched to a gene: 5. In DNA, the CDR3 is TGCAGCGTTAGCAGGGGGGATACTGAAGCTTTCTTT. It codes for CSVSRGDTEAFF.

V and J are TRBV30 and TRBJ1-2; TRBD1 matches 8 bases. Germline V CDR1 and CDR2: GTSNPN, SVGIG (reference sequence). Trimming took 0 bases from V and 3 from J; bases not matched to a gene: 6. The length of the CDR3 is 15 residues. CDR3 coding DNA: TGTGCCTGGAGTGTACGCAGGGGGCGATACTATGGCTACACCTTC. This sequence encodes CAWSVRRGRYYGYTF.

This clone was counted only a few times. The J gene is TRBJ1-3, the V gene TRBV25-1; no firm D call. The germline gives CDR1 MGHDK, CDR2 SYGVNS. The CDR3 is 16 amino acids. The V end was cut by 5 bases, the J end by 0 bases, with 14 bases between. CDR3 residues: CASSPNLGLSGNTIYF. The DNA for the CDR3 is TGTGCCAGCAGTCCGAATCTAGGACTCTCTGGAAACACCATATATTTT. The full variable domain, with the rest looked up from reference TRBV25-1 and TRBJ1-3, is EADIYQTPRYLVIGTGKKITLECSQTMGHDKMYWYQQDPGMELHLIHYSYGVNSTEKGDLSSESTVSRIRTEHFPLTLESARPSHTSQYLCASSPNLGLSGNTIYFGEGSWLTVV.